This T cell receptor (beta chain) came from a study of cytomegalovirus exposure and HLA in healthy donors. In its sample, this clone was seen a few times. The antigen is not known. PCR was performed using 60 Vbeta and 13 Jbeta primers. Produced via immunoSEQ multiplex PCR; TCRdb's table is partial and in-frame only. The sample has about 52,000 clones; approximately 77% are singletons. Germline-derived CDR1 and CDR2 are SEHNR and FQNEAQ (reference sequence). The CDR3 extends over 15 amino acids. V dropped 0 bases and J dropped 4 bases, with 10 bases sitting between them. Regarding the study as a whole: In vitro testing confirmed a few CMV-associated chains as specific for CMV antigens. Earlier analysis found most TCR beta V segments productive about 90% or about 30% of the time. As was reported, the HLA-A and HLA-B alleles of most subjects were accurately predicted from TCR beta sequences.

The chain uses TRBV7-9 and TRBJ1-3; tentative D call: TRBD1 (5 bases). The sample taken for sequencing was PBMCs. The TCR comes from a woman aged 50 to 60 in good health and CMV-seronegative. CDR3 bases: TGTGCCAGCAGCTTAGCAGGGGCTGACGGAAACACCATATATTTT. Translating gives CASSLAGADGNTIYF.